This entry describes one T cell receptor (beta chain). The CDR3 is 13 amino acids. From germline, CDR1 is SGHRS and CDR2 YFSETQ. The V and J ends lost 2 bases and 3 bases respectively, with 9 bases between them. The source of the sample is a study of control samples from healthy donors and cancer patients. Libraries were prepared by immunoSEQ multiplex PCR; TCRdb keeps only in-frame clonotypes and omits some of them. The sample records 55,000 to 80,000 clones, approximately 89% being singletons. The rearrangement uses TRBV5-1 and TRBJ2-7, with D possibly TRBD1 on 5 matching bases. The source is a man aged 55 to 70 with colorectal cancer. The sequenced material came from PBMCs. The CDR3 region has the DNA TGCGCCAGCAGCTTCATAGGGGACTACGAGCAGTACTTC. Its protein product is CASSFIGDYEQYF.